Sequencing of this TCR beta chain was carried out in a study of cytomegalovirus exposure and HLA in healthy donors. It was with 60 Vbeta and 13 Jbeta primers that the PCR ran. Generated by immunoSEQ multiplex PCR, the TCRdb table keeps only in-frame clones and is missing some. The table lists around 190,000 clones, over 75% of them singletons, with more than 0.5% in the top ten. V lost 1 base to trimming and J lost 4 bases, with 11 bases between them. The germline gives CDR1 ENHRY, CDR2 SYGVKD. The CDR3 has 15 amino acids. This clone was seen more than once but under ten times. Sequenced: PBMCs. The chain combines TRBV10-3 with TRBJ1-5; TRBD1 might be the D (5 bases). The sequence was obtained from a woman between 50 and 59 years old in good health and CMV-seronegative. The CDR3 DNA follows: TGTGCCATCAGTGAGTTCGCAGGGCAAAATCAGCCCCAGCATTTT. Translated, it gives CAISEFAGQNQPQHF.